This T cell receptor (beta chain) appears in the sequencing data of a study of technical replicates of blood from a handful of donors. The germline gives CDR1 LNHNV, CDR2 YYDKDF (reference sequence). The ends were cut back, 5 bases at V and 0 bases at J, with 14 bases in the middle. The length of the CDR3 is 15 residues. Clones were read by immunoSEQ multiplex PCR, and TCRdb kept only the in-frame ones, dropping some. The repertoire includes over 85,000 clones, approximately 96% of them detected once, and about 0.39% sits in the top ten. This TCR was sampled from a human donor in good health. The chain employs TRBV15 and TRBJ2-7; tentative D call: TRBD1 (6 bases). Specimen: T cells isolated from PBMCs. The CDR3 reads CATSGDRDNSYEQYF. The CDR3 nucleotides read TGTGCCACCAGCGGCGACCGGGACAACTCCTACGAGCAGTACTTC.